This T cell receptor (beta chain) was sequenced in a study of blood T cell repertoires in COVID-19. Study-level information: Donors in the United States, Italy and Spain gave samples during acute or convalescent COVID-19. Nucleic acid was either cDNA or gDNA, and it came from T cells, B-cell-depleted T cells, or PBMCs.

In the source study's methods: Researchers report that nucleated cell counts were estimated from reference gene primer amplification. The data were produced by immunoSEQ multiplex PCR, yet TCRdb's version contains in-frame clones alone and is incomplete. V and J calls and clone size follow that table, whereas D and trimming were derived from the DNA. The sample has about 190,000 clones, around 80% seen once. The CDR3 has 15 amino acids. Trimming took 4 bases from V and 7 from J, leaving 14 bases between them. Germline assignment: CDR1 MNHEY and CDR2 SMNVEV (reference sequence). In this sample, this clone turned up a few times.

This rearrangement joins TRBV27 to TRBJ1-6, with D perhaps TRBD1 (5 bases). The receptor's source is a man aged 25 to 40 with active or convalescent COVID-19. Sequenced sample: peripheral blood. DNA of the CDR3: TGTGCCAGCAGTTCTTTCAGGGTTGACAATTCACCCCTCCACTTT. Translating gives CASSSFRVDNSPLHF.